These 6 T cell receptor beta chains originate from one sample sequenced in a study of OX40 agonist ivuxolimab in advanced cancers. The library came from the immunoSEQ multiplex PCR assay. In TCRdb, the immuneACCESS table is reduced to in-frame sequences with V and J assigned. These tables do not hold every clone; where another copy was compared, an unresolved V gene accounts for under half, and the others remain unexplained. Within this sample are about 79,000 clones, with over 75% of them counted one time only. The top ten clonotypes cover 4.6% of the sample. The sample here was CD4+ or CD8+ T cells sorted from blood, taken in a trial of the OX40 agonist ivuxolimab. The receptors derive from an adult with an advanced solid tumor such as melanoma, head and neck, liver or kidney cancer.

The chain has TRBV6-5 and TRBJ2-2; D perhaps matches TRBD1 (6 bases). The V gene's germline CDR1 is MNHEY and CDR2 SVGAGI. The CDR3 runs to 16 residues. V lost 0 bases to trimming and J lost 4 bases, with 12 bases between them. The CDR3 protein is CASSYSAGAGTGELFF. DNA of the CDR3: TGTGCCAGCAGTTACTCCGCAGGGGCAGGCACCGGGGAGCTGTTTTTT.

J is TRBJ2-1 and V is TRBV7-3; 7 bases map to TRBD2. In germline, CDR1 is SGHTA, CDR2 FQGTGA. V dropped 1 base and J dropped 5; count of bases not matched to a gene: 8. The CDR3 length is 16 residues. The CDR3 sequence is CASSLRWEGQNNEQFF. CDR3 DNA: TGTGCCAGCAGCTTAAGGTGGGAGGGCCAAAACAATGAGCAGTTCTTC.

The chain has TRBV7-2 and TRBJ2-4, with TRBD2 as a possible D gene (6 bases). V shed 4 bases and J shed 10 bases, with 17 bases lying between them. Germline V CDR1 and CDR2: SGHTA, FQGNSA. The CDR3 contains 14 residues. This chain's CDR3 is CASSSPGLRGIQYF. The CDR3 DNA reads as TGTGCCAGCAGCTCCCCAGGGTTACGGGGGATTCAGTACTTC.

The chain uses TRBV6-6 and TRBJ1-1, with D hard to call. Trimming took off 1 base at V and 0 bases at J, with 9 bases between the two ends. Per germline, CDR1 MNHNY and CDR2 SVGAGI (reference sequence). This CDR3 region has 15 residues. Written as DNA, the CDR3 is TGTGCCAGCAGTTACTGGATTCAAGTGAACACTGAAGCTTTCTTT. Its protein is CASSYWIQVNTEAFF.

The CDR3 DNA reads as TGTGCCAGAAGCTTGGGGGGGACAGACTTTTCCTACGAGCAGTACTTC. Protein: CARSLGGTDFSYEQYF. This chain connects TRBV5-3 to TRBJ2-7; 7 bases match TRBD1. TRBV5-3 carries the ORF label, with uncertain function. J was trimmed by 1 base and V by 0 bases; bases with no gene match: 7. The CDR3 length is 16 residues.

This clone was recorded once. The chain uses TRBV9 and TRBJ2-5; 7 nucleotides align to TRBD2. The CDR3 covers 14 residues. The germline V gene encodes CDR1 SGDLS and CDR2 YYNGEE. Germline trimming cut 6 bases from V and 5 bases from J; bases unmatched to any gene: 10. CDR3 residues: CASTTGEGWETQYF. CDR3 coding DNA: TGTGCCAGCACCACTGGGGAGGGGTGGGAGACCCAGTACTTC.